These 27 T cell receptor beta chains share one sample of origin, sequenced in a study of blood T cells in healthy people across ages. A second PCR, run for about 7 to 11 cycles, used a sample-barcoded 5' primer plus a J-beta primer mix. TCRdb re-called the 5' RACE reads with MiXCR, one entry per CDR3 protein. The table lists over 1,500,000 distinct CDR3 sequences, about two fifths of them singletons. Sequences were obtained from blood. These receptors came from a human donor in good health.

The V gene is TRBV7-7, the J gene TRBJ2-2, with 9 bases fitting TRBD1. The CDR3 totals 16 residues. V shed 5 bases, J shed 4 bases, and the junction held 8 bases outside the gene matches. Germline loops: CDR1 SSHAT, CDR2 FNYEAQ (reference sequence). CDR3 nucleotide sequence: TGTGCCAGCAGCCCTGGACAGGGGAGAGGCACCGGGGAGCTGTTTTTT. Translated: CASSPGQGRGTGELFF.

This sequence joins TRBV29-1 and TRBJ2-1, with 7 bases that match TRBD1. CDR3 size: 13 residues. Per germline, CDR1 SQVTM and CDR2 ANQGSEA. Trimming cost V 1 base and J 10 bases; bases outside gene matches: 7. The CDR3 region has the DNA TGCAGCGTTGAAGGGGACAGACCCTACGAGCAGTTCTTC. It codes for CSVEGDRPYEQFF.

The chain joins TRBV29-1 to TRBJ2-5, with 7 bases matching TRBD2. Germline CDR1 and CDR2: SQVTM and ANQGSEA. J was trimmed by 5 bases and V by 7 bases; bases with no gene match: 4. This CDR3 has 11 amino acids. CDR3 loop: CSGRRGETQYF. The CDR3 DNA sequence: TGCAGCGGAAGGCGGGGGGAGACCCAGTACTTC.

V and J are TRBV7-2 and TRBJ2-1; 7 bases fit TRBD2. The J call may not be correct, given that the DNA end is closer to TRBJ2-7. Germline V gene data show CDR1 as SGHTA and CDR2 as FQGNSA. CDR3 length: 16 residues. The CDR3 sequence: CASSPFVAGVSYEQYF. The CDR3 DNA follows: TGTGCCAGCAGCCCGTTCGTGGCGGGGGTTTCCTACGAGCAGTACTTC.

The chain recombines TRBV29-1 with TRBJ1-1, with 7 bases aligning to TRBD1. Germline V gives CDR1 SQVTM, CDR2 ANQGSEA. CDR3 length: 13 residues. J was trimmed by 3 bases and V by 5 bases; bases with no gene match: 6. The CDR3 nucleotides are TGCAGCGTTTGGAGGGGGCGAGACACTGAAGCTTTCTTT. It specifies CSVWRGRDTEAFF.

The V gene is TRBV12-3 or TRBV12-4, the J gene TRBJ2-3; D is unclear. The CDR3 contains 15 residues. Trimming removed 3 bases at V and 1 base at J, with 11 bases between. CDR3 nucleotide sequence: TGTGCCAGCAGTTTCCCCCCAGGAGGCACAGATACGCAGTATTTT. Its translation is CASSFPPGGTDTQYF.

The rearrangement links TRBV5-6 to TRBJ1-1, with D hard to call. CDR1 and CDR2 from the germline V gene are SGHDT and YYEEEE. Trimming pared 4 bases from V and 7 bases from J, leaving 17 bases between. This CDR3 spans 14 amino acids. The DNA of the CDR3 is TGTGCCAGCAGCAGGATGGGTGACCATATTGAAGCTTTCTTT. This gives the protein CASSRMGDHIEAFF.

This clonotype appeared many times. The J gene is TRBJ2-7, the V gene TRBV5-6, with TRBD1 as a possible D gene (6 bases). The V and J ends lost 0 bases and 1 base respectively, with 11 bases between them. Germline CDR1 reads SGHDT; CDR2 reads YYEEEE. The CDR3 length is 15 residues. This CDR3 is CASSLGTAASYEQYF. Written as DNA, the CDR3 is TGTGCCAGCAGCTTGGGGACAGCTGCTTCCTACGAGCAGTACTTC.

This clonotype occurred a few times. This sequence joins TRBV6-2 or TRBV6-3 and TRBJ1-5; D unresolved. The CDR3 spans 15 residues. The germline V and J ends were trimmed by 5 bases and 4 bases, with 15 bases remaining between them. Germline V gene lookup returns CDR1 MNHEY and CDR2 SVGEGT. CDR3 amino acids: CASSERVLRNQPQHF. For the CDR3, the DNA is TGTGCCAGCAGTGAGCGGGTCCTTAGAAATCAGCCCCAGCATTTT.

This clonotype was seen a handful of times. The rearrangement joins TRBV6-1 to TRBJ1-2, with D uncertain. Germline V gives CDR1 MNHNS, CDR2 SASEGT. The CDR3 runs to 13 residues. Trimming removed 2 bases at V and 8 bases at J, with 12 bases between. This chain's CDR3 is CASSETNRVGYTF. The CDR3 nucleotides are TGTGCCAGCAGTGAAACGAATAGAGTGGGCTACACCTTC.

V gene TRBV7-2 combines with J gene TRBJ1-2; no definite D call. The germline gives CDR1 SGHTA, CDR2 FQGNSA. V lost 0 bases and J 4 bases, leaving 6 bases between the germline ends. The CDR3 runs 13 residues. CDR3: CASSLARIYGYTF. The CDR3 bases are TGTGCCAGCAGCTTAGCCCGGATCTATGGCTACACCTTC.

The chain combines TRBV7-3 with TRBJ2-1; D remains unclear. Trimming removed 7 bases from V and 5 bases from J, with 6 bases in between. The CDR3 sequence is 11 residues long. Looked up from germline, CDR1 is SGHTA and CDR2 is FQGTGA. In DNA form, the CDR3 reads TGTGCCAGCATGGGGAACAATGAGCAGTTCTTC. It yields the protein CASMGNNEQFF.

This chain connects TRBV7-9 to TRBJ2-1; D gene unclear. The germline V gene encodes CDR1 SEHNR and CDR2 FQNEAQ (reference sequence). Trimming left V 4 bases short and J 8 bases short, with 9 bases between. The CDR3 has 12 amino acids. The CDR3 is CASSYFDDEQFF. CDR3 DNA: TGTGCCAGCAGCTACTTCGACGATGAGCAGTTCTTC.

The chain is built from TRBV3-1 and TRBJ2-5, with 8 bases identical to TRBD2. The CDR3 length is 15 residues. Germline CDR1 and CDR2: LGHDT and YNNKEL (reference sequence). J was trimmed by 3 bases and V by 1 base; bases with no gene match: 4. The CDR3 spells CASSQGWRGEETQYF. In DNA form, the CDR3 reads TGTGCCAGCAGCCAAGGGTGGCGGGGGGAAGAGACCCAGTACTTC.

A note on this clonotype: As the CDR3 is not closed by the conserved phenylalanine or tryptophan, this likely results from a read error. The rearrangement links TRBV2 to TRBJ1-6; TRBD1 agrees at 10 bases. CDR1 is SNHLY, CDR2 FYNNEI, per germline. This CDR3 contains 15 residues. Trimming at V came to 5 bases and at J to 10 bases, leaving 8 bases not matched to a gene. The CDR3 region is CASSPGTGAFSPLHL. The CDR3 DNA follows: TGTGCCAGCAGTCCAGGGACAGGGGCTTTCTCACCCCTCCACTTG.

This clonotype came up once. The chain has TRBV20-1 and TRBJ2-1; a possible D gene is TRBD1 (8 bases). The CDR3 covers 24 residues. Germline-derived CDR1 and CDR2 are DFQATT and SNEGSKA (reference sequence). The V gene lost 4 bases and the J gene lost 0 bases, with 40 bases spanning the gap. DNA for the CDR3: TGCAGTGCTACCTACACGGGCGCAGGGGGCCTAGGGGGGGAAGGAGGGAGCTCCTACAATGAGCAGTTCTTC. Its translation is CSATYTGAGGLGGEGGSSYNEQFF.

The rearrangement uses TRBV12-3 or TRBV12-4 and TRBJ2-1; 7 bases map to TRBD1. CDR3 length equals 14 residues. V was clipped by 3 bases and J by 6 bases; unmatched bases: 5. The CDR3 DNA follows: TGTGCCAGCAGTTTCTCCGGACAGGCCAATGAGCAGTTCTTC. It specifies CASSFSGQANEQFF.

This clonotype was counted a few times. DNA of the CDR3: TGCAGTGCTAGAAGGACAGGGCGAGGCTATGGCTACACCTTC. It codes for CSARRTGRGYGYTF. The chain recombines TRBV20-1 with TRBJ1-2; 8 nucleotides agree with TRBD1. Germline CDR1 reads DFQATT; CDR2 reads SNEGSKA (reference sequence). V was clipped by 2 bases and J by 4 bases; unmatched bases: 6. The CDR3 has 14 amino acids.

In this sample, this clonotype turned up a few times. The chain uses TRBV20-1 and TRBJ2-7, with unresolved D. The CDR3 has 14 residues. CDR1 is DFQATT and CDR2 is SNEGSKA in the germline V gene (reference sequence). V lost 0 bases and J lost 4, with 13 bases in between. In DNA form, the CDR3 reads TGCAGTGCTAGAGACCCAGGTTCTAGATACGAGCAGTACTTC. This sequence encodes CSARDPGSRYEQYF.

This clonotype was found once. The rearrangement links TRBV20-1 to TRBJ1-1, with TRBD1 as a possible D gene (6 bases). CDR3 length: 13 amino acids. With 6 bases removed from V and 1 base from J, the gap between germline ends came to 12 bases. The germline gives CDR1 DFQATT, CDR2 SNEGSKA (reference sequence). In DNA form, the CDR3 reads TGCAGTGCAGCCCAGGGGTGGAACACTGAAGCTTTCTTT. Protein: CSAAQGWNTEAFF.

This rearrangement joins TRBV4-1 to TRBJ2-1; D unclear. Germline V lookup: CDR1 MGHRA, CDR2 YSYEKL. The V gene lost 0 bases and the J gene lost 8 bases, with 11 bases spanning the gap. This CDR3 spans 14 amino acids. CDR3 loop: CASSQDQQVDEQFF. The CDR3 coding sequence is TGCGCCAGCAGCCAAGACCAACAAGTCGATGAGCAGTTCTTC.

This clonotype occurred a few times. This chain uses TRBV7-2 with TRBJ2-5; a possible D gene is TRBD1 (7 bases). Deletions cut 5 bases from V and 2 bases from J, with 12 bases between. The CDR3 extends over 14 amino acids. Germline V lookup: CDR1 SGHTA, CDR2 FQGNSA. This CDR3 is CASSPGGWQETQYF. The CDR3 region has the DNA TGTGCCAGCAGCCCAGGGGGGTGGCAAGAGACCCAGTACTTC.

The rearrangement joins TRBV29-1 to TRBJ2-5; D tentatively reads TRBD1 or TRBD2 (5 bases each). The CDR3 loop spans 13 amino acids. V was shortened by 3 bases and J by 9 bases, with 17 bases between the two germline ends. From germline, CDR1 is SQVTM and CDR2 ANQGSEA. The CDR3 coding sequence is TGCAGCGTTGAGGGGCTGAGGGTGAGGGCCCAGTACTTC. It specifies CSVEGLRVRAQYF.

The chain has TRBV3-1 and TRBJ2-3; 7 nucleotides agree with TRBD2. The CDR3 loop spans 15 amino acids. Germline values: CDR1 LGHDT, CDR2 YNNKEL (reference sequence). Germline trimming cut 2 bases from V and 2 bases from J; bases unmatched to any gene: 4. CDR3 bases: TGTGCCAGCAGCCAAACTAGCGCGGACACAGATACGCAGTATTTT. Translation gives CASSQTSADTDTQYF.

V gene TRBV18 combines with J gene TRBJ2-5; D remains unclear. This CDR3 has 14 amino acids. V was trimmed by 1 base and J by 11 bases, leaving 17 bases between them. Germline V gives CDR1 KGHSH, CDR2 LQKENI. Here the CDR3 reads CASSPQLRSSEQYF. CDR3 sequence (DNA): TGTGCCAGCTCACCACAATTACGCTCGTCAGAGCAGTACTTC.

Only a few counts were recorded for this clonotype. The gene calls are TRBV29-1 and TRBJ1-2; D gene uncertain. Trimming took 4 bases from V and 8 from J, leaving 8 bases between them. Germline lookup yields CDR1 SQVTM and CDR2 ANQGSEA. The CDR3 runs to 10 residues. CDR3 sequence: CSVAREGYTF. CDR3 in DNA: TGCAGCGTTGCTCGGGAAGGCTACACCTTC.

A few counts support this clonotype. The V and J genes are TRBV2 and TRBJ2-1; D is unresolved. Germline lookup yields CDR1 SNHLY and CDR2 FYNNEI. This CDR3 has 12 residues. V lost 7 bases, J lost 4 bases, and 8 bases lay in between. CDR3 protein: CASIPVYNEQFF. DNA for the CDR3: TGTGCCAGCATCCCAGTTTACAATGAGCAGTTCTTC.